The source of this T cell receptor beta chain is a study of CD8 T cells in ankylosing spondylitis. Findings and limits, study-wide: Blood of patients with ankylosing spondylitis appeared to be characterized by a TCR beta motif of several highly homologous variants.

At least ten counts were recorded for this clonotype. The antigen is unknown. Trimming left V 5 bases short and J 4 bases short, with 5 bases between. The CDR3 consists of 11 residues. Germline-derived CDR1 and CDR2 are KGHDR and SFDVKD. Quantitative 5'-RACE with molecular barcodes produced the TCR beta libraries. MiXCR, applied by TCRdb to the 5' RACE reads, yields one record per CDR3 protein. This sample has roughly 440,000 distinct CDR3 sequences, with 17% found just once. The rearrangement joins TRBV24-1 to TRBJ2-7; D gene ambiguous. The sample comprised blood, either unsorted or a sorted T cell fraction (not recorded which). The clonotype was recovered from a male donor with ankylosing spondylitis. The CDR3 reads CATSAGYEQYF. The CDR3 coding sequence is TGTGCCACCAGTGCCGGATACGAGCAGTACTTC.